Detailed here is one T cell receptor beta chain. Its target is unknown. Trimming took 5 bases from V and 1 from J, leaving 11 bases between them. The CDR3 contains 14 residues. The V gene's germline CDR1 is SEHNR and CDR2 FQNEAQ (reference sequence). TCR beta cDNA libraries had unique molecular identifiers. MiXCR was run by TCRdb on the PCR reads, yielding one entry per CDR3 protein. The repertoire has approximately 660,000 distinct CDR3 sequences, more than 50% of them found once; the top ten carry over 9%. The entry originates in a study of post-analysis software for immune sequencing data. Study-wide results and caveats: Among multiple sclerosis patients, normalized Chao1 diversity was significantly below that of controls. Patients carried 4 or 5 TRBV segments more frequently than controls did, and TRBV5-6, TRBV5-1 and TRBV20-1 were among them.

The receptor was isolated from a girl aged 2-10 years with multiple sclerosis. Sequencing was carried out using blood. The chain uses TRBV7-9 and TRBJ2-5; D may match TRBD1 or TRBD2 (6 bases each). CDR3 residues: CASSPPGAQETQYF. The DNA of the CDR3 is TGTGCCAGCAGCCCCCCGGGGGCCCAAGAGACCCAGTACTTC.